A single sample gave rise to the 22 T cell receptor beta chains below, sequenced in a study of persistence of HIV-infected CD4 T cells. These receptors' antigens are unknown. Sequencing used immunoSEQ version 4 in survey mode. The repertoire was sequenced with immunoSEQ multiplex PCR; TCRdb's copy has only in-frame clones and lacks some. This table has 40,000 to 55,000 clones, 88% appearing once. Cells were stimulated nonspecifically with anti-CD3/anti-CD28 magnetic beads. CD4+ T cells upregulating both CD40 ligand and CD69 were sorted as responding cells. This specimen was CD4+ T cells sorted from PBMCs after roughly 20-hour stimulation, taken from a patient who received antiretroviral therapy. These receptors were taken from an adult woman with HIV who was CMV-seropositive.

V is TRBV9 and J is TRBJ2-6; D ambiguous. The V and J ends lost 0 bases and 0 bases respectively, with 7 bases between them. The CDR3 has 16 amino acids. CDR1 SGDLS and CDR2 YYNGEE come from the germline V gene. Written as DNA, the CDR3 is TGTGCCAGCAGCGTAGCAACGGGCTCTGGGGCCAACGTCCTGACTTTC. Translating it yields CASSVATGSGANVLTF.

Only one count was recorded for this clone. The chain uses TRBV2 and TRBJ1-4; the match to TRBD1 covers 8 bases. The CDR3 has 15 amino acids. CDR1 is SNHLY, CDR2 FYNNEI, per germline. Trimming removed 5 bases from V and 7 bases from J; junction bases left unmatched: 9. CDR3 sequence reads: CASSLGQGIGEKLFF. For the CDR3, the DNA is TGTGCCAGCAGTCTCGGACAGGGAATAGGTGAAAAACTGTTTTTT.

This chain connects TRBV30 to TRBJ1-5; 8 bases fit TRBD1. The CDR3 contains 16 residues. V lost 2 bases to trimming and J lost 0 bases; unmatched junction nucleotides: 6. Germline CDR1 is GTSNPN and CDR2 is SVGIG (reference sequence). CDR3 nucleotides: TGTGCCTGGAGTACAGGGGGAATGTATAGCAATCAGCCCCAGCATTTT. Protein product: CAWSTGGMYSNQPQHF.

This clone was counted only a few times. The chain uses TRBV5-8 and TRBJ1-2; tentative D call: TRBD1 (5 bases). The CDR3 has 15 residues. Germline-derived CDR1 and CDR2 are SGHTS and YDEGEE. The germline V and J ends were trimmed by 2 bases and 0 bases, with 11 bases remaining between them. The CDR3 sequence is CASSFGRDPNYGYTF. CDR3 in DNA: TGTGCCAGCAGCTTCGGCAGGGACCCTAACTATGGCTACACCTTC. Filled out from reference TRBV5-8 and TRBJ1-2, the complete variable domain reads EAGVTQSPTHLIKTRGQQATLRCSPISGHTSVYWYQQALGLGLQFLLWYDEGEERNRGNFPPRFSGRQFPNYSSELNVNALELEDSALYLCASSFGRDPNYGYTFGSGTRLTVV.

The chain carries TRBV24-1 and TRBJ2-5; TRBD2 is a possible D gene (5 bases). CDR1 KGHDR and CDR2 SFDVKD come from the germline V gene. V lost 3 bases to trimming and J lost 7 bases, with 17 bases between them. The length of the CDR3 is 15 residues. CDR3 in amino acids: CATSDTWTPVGTQYF. The CDR3 DNA reads as TGTGCCACCAGTGATACATGGACTCCTGTCGGGACCCAGTACTTC.

The CDR3 region is CASSYRGHEQYF. In nucleotides, the CDR3 is TGCGCCAGCAGCTACAGGGGGCACGAGCAGTACTTC. V usage is TRBV10-2 and J usage is TRBJ2-7; 9 bases map to TRBD1. V was pared by 6 bases and J by 5 bases, with 2 bases of the junction left unmatched. Germline CDR1 reads WSHSY; CDR2 reads SAAADI. The CDR3 consists of 12 residues.

The V call is TRBV2, the J call TRBJ2-1, with 9 bases identical to TRBD2. Germline assignment: CDR1 SNHLY and CDR2 FYNNEI. Trimming removed 5 bases from V and 0 bases from J; junction bases left unmatched: 2. The CDR3 totals 15 residues. The CDR3 loop reads CASSFSGSSYNEQFF. The DNA of the CDR3 is TGTGCCAGCAGTTTTAGCGGGAGCTCCTACAATGAGCAGTTCTTC.

This chain connects TRBV5-1 to TRBJ2-3; unclear D gene. The CDR3 spans 13 residues. With 4 bases removed from V and 1 base from J, the gap between germline ends came to 7 bases. Germline CDR1 reads SGHRS; CDR2 reads YFSETQ. The CDR3 bases are TGCGCCAGCAGCCCCTCGGGCACAGATACGCAGTATTTT. This encodes CASSPSGTDTQYF.

This rearrangement joins TRBV7-9 to TRBJ1-2; TRBD1 aligns across 8 bases. The V gene end was trimmed by 7 bases and the J gene end by 7 bases; junction bases not matched to a gene: 8. CDR1 SEHNR and CDR2 FQNEAQ come from the germline V gene (reference sequence). This CDR3 has 13 amino acids. This CDR3 is CASTSQGAGGYTF. In DNA, the CDR3 is TGTGCCAGCACCAGTCAGGGGGCTGGTGGCTACACCTTC.

The V call is TRBV10-3, the J call TRBJ2-3; D remains ambiguous. V lost 6 bases to trimming and J lost 4 bases, with 5 bases between them. Germline values: CDR1 ENHRY, CDR2 SYGVKD. This CDR3 has 11 residues. The CDR3 DNA follows: TGTGCCATCAGGGTCGCAGATACGCAGTATTTT. Translating gives CAIRVADTQYF.

The genes are TRBV27 and TRBJ2-2; 9 bases match TRBD1. The germline V gene has CDR1 MNHEY and CDR2 SMNVEV (reference sequence). V lost 1 base and J lost 5; bases outside the gene matches: 5. The CDR3 is 16 residues long. Here the CDR3 reads CASSLLKGQGTGELFF. In nucleotides, the CDR3 is TGTGCCAGCAGTTTATTAAAGGGACAGGGAACCGGGGAGCTGTTTTTT.

The chain employs TRBV30 and TRBJ1-1; D possibly corresponds to TRBD1 (5 bases). The length of the CDR3 is 15 residues. The ends were cut back, 3 bases at V and 0 bases at J, with 14 bases in the middle. In germline, CDR1 is GTSNPN, CDR2 SVGIG (reference sequence). The CDR3 reads CAWRAVGHMNTEAFF. CDR3 nucleotides: TGTGCCTGGAGGGCCGTCGGACACATGAACACTGAAGCTTTCTTT.

The chain recombines TRBV10-3 with TRBJ2-7; the D is unclear. V lost 3 bases and J lost 4, with 10 bases in between. Germline-derived CDR1 and CDR2 are ENHRY and SYGVKD. The CDR3 has 13 residues. CDR3 in amino acids: CAISDPDHYEQYV. The CDR3 DNA is TGTGCCATCAGTGACCCAGATCATTACGAGCAGTACGTC.

This chain joins TRBV6-1 and TRBJ1-2, with D possibly matching TRBD1 (5 bases). Germline lookup yields CDR1 MNHNS and CDR2 SASEGT. Trimming stripped 2 bases from V and 4 bases from J, with 14 bases between. The CDR3 length is 15 residues. CDR3 coding DNA: TGTGCCAGCAGTGAATCGGGGGGAACACCCTATGGCTACACCTTC. Translating it yields CASSESGGTPYGYTF.

This chain joins TRBV10-1 and TRBJ2-3; D perhaps matches TRBD2 (5 bases). The CDR3 spans 15 residues. Germline lookup yields CDR1 WNHNN and CDR2 SYGVQD (reference sequence). V lost 4 bases and J lost 0, with 11 bases in between. DNA for the CDR3: TGCGCCAGCAGTGGGGAGACTTCTAGCACAGATACGCAGTATTTT. Translated: CASSGETSSTDTQYF.

The chain combines TRBV10-1 with TRBJ2-7, with D possibly matching TRBD1 (5 bases). The V gene's germline CDR1 is WNHNN and CDR2 SYGVQD (reference sequence). With 5 bases removed from V and 0 bases from J, the gap between germline ends came to 11 bases. CDR3 length: 14 residues. The CDR3, as DNA: TGCGCCAGCAGTAGACAGAGATCCTCCTACGAGCAGTACGTC. Translating gives CASSRQRSSYEQYV.

Only a few counts were recorded for this clone. The rearrangement uses TRBV25-1 and TRBJ1-1; no reliable D call. V lost 0 bases and J 10 bases, leaving 12 bases between the germline ends. Per germline, CDR1 MGHDK and CDR2 SYGVNS. The CDR3 has 13 residues. The CDR3 DNA sequence: TGTGCCAGCAGTGAATATGCTGGGGTAGGAGCTTTCTTT. This sequence encodes CASSEYAGVGAFF. The whole variable domain, remainder taken from reference TRBV25-1 and TRBJ1-1, is EADIYQTPRYLVIGTGKKITLECSQTMGHDKMYWYQQDPGMELHLIHYSYGVNSTEKGDLSSESTVSRIRTEHFPLTLESARPSHTSQYLCASSEYAGVGAFFGQGTRLTVV.

With regard to this clone: Within the sample, other DNA sequences also encode this same CDR3. The chain recombines TRBV27 with TRBJ1-1; D ambiguous. The CDR3 contains 15 residues. With 2 bases removed from V and 0 bases from J, the gap between germline ends came to 10 bases. CDR1 and CDR2 (germline): MNHEY, SMNVEV (reference sequence). This CDR3 reads CASSLRQTMNTEAFF. CDR3 sequence (DNA): TGTGCCAGCAGTTTAAGGCAGACTATGAACACTGAAGCTTTCTTT.

The V and J genes are TRBV6-5 and TRBJ2-3, with D uncertain. The germline V gene has CDR1 MNHEY and CDR2 SVGAGI. V was pared by 5 bases and J by 4 bases, with 16 bases between. The CDR3 has 15 amino acids. As DNA, the CDR3 is TGTGCCAGCAGTCGGGTCCTGATTGGGGCAGATACGCAGTATTTT. Its translation is CASSRVLIGADTQYF.

On this clone itself: The sample carries other DNA sequences with the same CDR3. The J gene is TRBJ2-5, the V gene TRBV5-1; no reliable D call. The CDR3 extends over 11 amino acids. V gave up 2 bases and J gave up 5 bases, with 4 bases separating them. The V gene's germline CDR1 is SGHRS and CDR2 YFSETQ. The CDR3 is CASSLRETQYF. DNA of the CDR3: TGCGCCAGCAGCTTAAGGGAGACCCAGTACTTC.

This clone was seen just once. The chain couples TRBV6-5 to TRBJ1-4; D gene unclear. The CDR3 is 14 residues long. Trimming removed 6 bases from V and 3 bases from J, with 11 bases in between. Germline loops: CDR1 MNHEY, CDR2 SVGAGI. The CDR3 DNA reads as TGTGCCAGCAGATCAACGTCTGCTAATGAAAAACTGTTTTTT. Translation gives CASRSTSANEKLFF.

The chain has TRBV19 and TRBJ1-6; no definite D call. V shed 5 bases and J shed 7 bases, with 15 bases lying between them. This CDR3 spans 15 amino acids. CDR1 is LNHDA and CDR2 is SQIVND in the germline V gene (reference sequence). The CDR3 DNA follows: TGTGCCAGTAGTCAGGTGGGCGGAGCCAATTCACCCCTCCACTTT. It codes for CASSQVGGANSPLHF. The full variable domain, rest sourced from reference TRBV19 and TRBJ1-6, is DGGITQSPKYLFRKEGQNVTLSCEQNLNHDAMYWYRQDPGQGLRLIYYSQIVNDFQKGDIAEGYSVSREKKESFPLTVTSAQKNPTAFYLCASSQVGGANSPLHFGNGTRLTVT.